Presented here are 21 T cell receptor beta chains from one specimen sequenced in a study of blood T cell repertoires in COVID-19. TCRdb keeps only in-frame clones here, not all; method: immunoSEQ multiplex PCR. The sample has roughly 200,000 clones; approximately 82% are singletons. The sequencing input was peripheral blood. The receptor source for this set is a human donor in a cohort sampled during active COVID-19.

The rearrangement uses TRBV18 and TRBJ2-7; 14 bases fit TRBD2. CDR3 length: 15 amino acids. V lost 6 bases, J lost 6 bases, and 7 bases stayed unmatched. Per the germline V gene, CDR1 is KGHSH and CDR2 is LQKENI. The CDR3, as DNA: TGTGCCAGCTCCCCAGGACTAGCGGGAGGAGGCGAGCAGTACTTC. The encoded protein is CASSPGLAGGGEQYF.

This rearrangement joins TRBV18 to TRBJ2-1, with unresolved D. The V end lost 2 bases, the J end lost 0 bases, and 5 bases lay between the germline ends. Per germline, CDR1 KGHSH and CDR2 LQKENI. The CDR3 contains 14 residues. This CDR3 is CASSPLSSYNEQFF. CDR3 bases: TGTGCCAGCTCACCATTGAGCTCCTACAATGAGCAGTTCTTC.

J is TRBJ1-2 and V is TRBV7-9; TRBD1 might be the D (6 bases). V was clipped by 1 base and J by 1 base, with 16 bases between them. The CDR3 covers 17 residues. Per germline, CDR1 SEHNR and CDR2 FQNEAQ (reference sequence). CDR3: CASSLDLGSGDNYGYTF. The CDR3 DNA is TGTGCCAGCAGCTTAGATCTAGGATCAGGGGATAACTATGGCTACACCTTC.

The chain recombines TRBV5-1 with TRBJ2-7; D not certain. The CDR3 extends over 12 amino acids. The germline V and J ends were trimmed by 5 bases and 7 bases, with 13 bases remaining between them. CDR1 and CDR2 (germline): SGHRS, YFSETQ. CDR3 sequence reads: CASRALQNEQYF. In nucleotides, the CDR3 is TGCGCCAGCAGAGCTTTACAGAATGAGCAGTACTTC.

The chain is built from TRBV18 and TRBJ2-1, with 7 bases matching TRBD2. Losses at the gene ends were 1 base for V and 0 bases for J; bases not matched to a gene: 9. Germline V gene sequence: CDR1 KGHSH, CDR2 LQKENI. The CDR3 extends over 18 amino acids. The CDR3 sequence: CASSPRLASESSYNEQFF. DNA for the CDR3: TGTGCCAGCTCACCACGACTAGCATCGGAAAGCTCCTACAATGAGCAGTTCTTC.

In this sample, this clone turned up once. V usage is TRBV28 and J usage is TRBJ1-2; D unresolved. Germline V gene lookup returns CDR1 MDHEN and CDR2 SYDVKM. V was cut by 6 bases and J by 0 bases, with 11 bases left in between. The CDR3 length is 14 residues. In nucleotides, the CDR3 is TGTGCCAGCAGCCTGCGACGGGCTAACTATGGCTACACCTTC. It is translated as CASSLRRANYGYTF.

This chain uses TRBV2 with TRBJ1-5; 7 positions agree with TRBD1. CDR1 and CDR2 (germline): SNHLY, FYNNEI. The CDR3 loop spans 15 amino acids. Trimming at V came to 6 bases and at J to 3 bases, leaving 8 bases not matched to a gene. CDR3 in DNA: TGTGCCAGCAGAAAGACAGGGAGCAACAATCAGCCCCAGCATTTT. This codes for CASRKTGSNNQPQHF.

The rearrangement links TRBV3-1 (or the pseudogene TRBV3-2) to TRBJ2-7; 15 bases align to TRBD2. Germline V gene data show CDR1 as LGHDT and CDR2 as YNNKEL (reference sequence). The CDR3 has 17 residues. V was clipped by 4 bases and J by 2 bases; unmatched bases: 6. CDR3 sequence: CASSPGLAGGVTYEQYF. As DNA, the CDR3 is TGTGCCAGCAGCCCTGGACTAGCGGGAGGGGTAACCTACGAGCAGTACTTC.

The genes are TRBV11-2 and TRBJ2-7, with 9 nucleotides matching TRBD1. The V segment lost 4 bases and the J segment 2 bases; nucleotides outside the gene matches: 6. Germline V lookup: CDR1 SGHAT, CDR2 FQNNGV. The length of the CDR3 is 15 residues. CDR3 DNA: TGTGCCAGCAGCTCGCACAGGGGGCCTCCCTACGAGCAGTACTTC. Translated: CASSSHRGPPYEQYF.

This chain joins TRBV6-5 and TRBJ1-3, with 8 bases identical to TRBD1. V lost 10 bases to trimming and J lost 1 base; unmatched junction nucleotides: 6. Germline V CDR1 and CDR2: MNHEY, SVGAGI. The CDR3 has 14 amino acids. CDR3: CAIDRGGSGNTIYF. The CDR3 DNA reads as TGTGCCATCGACAGGGGTGGGTCTGGAAACACCATATATTTT.

This clone was picked up one time. The rearrangement joins TRBV4-1 to TRBJ1-5; D uncertain. CDR3 size: 17 residues. Looked up from germline, CDR1 is MGHRA and CDR2 is YSYEKL. Between the trimmed V and J ends, which lost 1 base and 2 bases, there was a span of 15 bases. CDR3 sequence (DNA): TGCGCCAGCAGCCAAGGAGTCCGGGGTGGGGGCAATCAGCCCCAGCATTTT. Its protein is CASSQGVRGGGNQPQHF.

The rearrangement joins TRBV2 to TRBJ2-1, with TRBD2 matching over 7 bases. This CDR3 is 13 amino acids long. Germline values: CDR1 SNHLY, CDR2 FYNNEI. V trimming: 9 bases; J trimming: 0 bases; junction bases outside the gene matches: 2. CDR3 DNA: TGTGCCAGTAGCGGGCACTCCTACAATGAGCAGTTCTTC. Protein sequence: CASSGHSYNEQFF.

This rearrangement joins TRBV28 to TRBJ2-7; 7 nucleotides line up with TRBD1. CDR3 length: 14 amino acids. The germline CDR1 and CDR2 sequences are MDHEN and SYDVKM. Trimming cost V 6 bases and J 6 bases; bases outside gene matches: 11. CDR3 sequence: CASRRDRVLGEQYF. The CDR3 coding sequence is TGTGCCAGCAGACGCGACAGGGTTCTGGGCGAGCAGTACTTC. The variable domain in full, with the rest retrieved from reference TRBV28 and TRBJ2-7, is DVKVTQSSRYLVKRTGEKVFLECVQDMDHENMFWYRQDPGLGLRLIYFSYDVKMKEKGDIPEGYSVSREKKERFSLILESASTNQTSMYLCASRRDRVLGEQYFGPGTRLTVT.

This clone was observed a single time. The J gene is TRBJ2-1, the V gene TRBV5-1, with no clear D. Trimming stripped 0 bases from V and 1 base from J, with 5 bases between. There are 14 residues in the CDR3. Germline assignment: CDR1 SGHRS and CDR2 YFSETQ. CDR3 coding DNA: TGCGCCAGCAGCTTGGCCAGTTCCTACAATGAGCAGTTCTTC. Amino acid sequence: CASSLASSYNEQFF.

The chain employs TRBV14 and TRBJ2-5; 7 bases map to TRBD2. The CDR3 is 15 amino acids. The junction had 13 bases not matched to a gene; V was cut back by 6 bases and J by 6 bases. Germline CDR1 is SGHDN and CDR2 is FVKESK. The CDR3 loop is CASRRGDSGLQTQYF. CDR3 bases: TGTGCCAGCAGGAGGGGAGATAGCGGGCTCCAGACCCAGTACTTC.

This clone has just one count. The rearrangement links TRBV28 to TRBJ1-5; D is perhaps TRBD1 (6 bases). This CDR3 has 15 amino acids. Trimming left V 6 bases short and J 0 bases short, with 12 bases between. Germline CDR1 and CDR2: MDHEN and SYDVKM. In DNA form, the CDR3 reads TGTGCCAGCAGACACCAGGGGAATAGCAATCAGCCCCAGCATTTT. The encoded protein is CASRHQGNSNQPQHF.

The chain links TRBV3-1 (or the pseudogene TRBV3-2) to TRBJ2-3; D is ambiguous. This CDR3 spans 14 amino acids. Per the germline V gene, CDR1 is LGHDT and CDR2 is YNNKEL (reference sequence). Trimming cost V 6 bases and J 0 bases, with 10 bases left between them. CDR3 region: CASSLSRSTDTQYF. CDR3 nucleotides: TGTGCCAGCAGTCTTTCTAGAAGCACAGATACGCAGTATTTT.

Points on this clone: The same CDR3 arises from other DNA sequences in this sample as well. The chain employs TRBV18 and TRBJ1-1; a weak D match, TRBD1 (5 bases). V was cut by 4 bases and J by 6 bases, with 12 bases left in between. From germline, CDR1 is KGHSH and CDR2 LQKENI. The CDR3 sequence is 13 residues long. The CDR3 nucleotides are TGTGCCAGCTCACTTCAGGGTAACTCTGAAGCTTTCTTT. It codes for CASSLQGNSEAFF.

This clone was observed a handful of times. V usage is TRBV15 and J usage is TRBJ2-7, with D perhaps matching TRBD1 (5 bases). Germline CDR1 LNHNV, CDR2 YYDKDF (reference sequence). V was shortened by 0 bases and J by 5 bases, with 11 bases between the two germline ends. CDR3 size: 14 residues. The CDR3 is CATSRDVRAHEQYF. CDR3 nucleotides: TGTGCCACCAGCAGAGATGTCAGGGCCCACGAGCAGTACTTC. Full variable domain (missing parts from reference TRBV15 and TRBJ2-7): DAMVIQNPRYQVTQFGKPVTLSCSQTLNHNVMYWYQQKSSQAPKLLFHYYDKDFNNEADTPDNFQSRRPNTSFCFLDIRSPGLGDTAMYLCATSRDVRAHEQYFGPGTRLTVT.

V gene TRBV13 combines with J gene TRBJ2-1; no clear D gene. The CDR3 length is 16 residues. CDR1 PRHDT and CDR2 FYEKMQ come from the germline V gene (reference sequence). Trimming took 2 bases from V and 0 from J, leaving 11 bases between them. The CDR3 sequence: CASSLISLSSYNEQFF. CDR3 DNA sequence: TGTGCCAGCAGCTTAATTTCACTGAGCTCCTACAATGAGCAGTTCTTC.

The CDR3 is CASSQRQGRNTEAFF. The CDR3 nucleotides read TGTGCCAGCAGCCAAAGACAGGGTCGTAACACTGAAGCTTTCTTT. The gene calls are TRBV14 and TRBJ1-1; 7 positions match TRBD1. The CDR3 runs 15 residues. CDR1 SGHDN and CDR2 FVKESK come from the germline V gene. Unmatched junction bases numbered 5, after V lost 2 bases and J lost 2 bases.